The rows below give T cell receptor beta chains drawn from one sample of a study of T cells in Graves' hyperthyroidism and ophthalmopathy. One entry per CDR3 protein, called by TCRdb with MiXCR from the multiplex PCR reads. The sample holds fewer than 600,000 distinct CDR3 sequences, roughly 14% seen once. Sequences were obtained from blood. The origin of the receptors is a woman aged 18-35 years with Graves' hyperthyroidism. The CDR3 runs from the conserved cysteine through the conserved F or W. D genes are given only for firm matches. A clone size is listed for some rows: how often the clone was seen (once, few, many), or a class if it is expanded.

CDR3nt: TGTGCCAGCAGCCAAGATAGTGAGGAACTCACTGAAGCTTTCTTT; CDR3aa: CASSQDSEELTEAFF; d_gene: .; v_gene: TRBV14; abundance: .; j_gene: TRBJ1-1
CDR3nt: TGTGCCAGTAGTATTCGCCTAGCGGGAGTTGACAATGAGCAGTTCTTC; CDR3aa: CASSIRLAGVDNEQFF; d_gene: TRBD2; v_gene: TRBV19; abundance: many; j_gene: TRBJ2-1
CDR3nt: TGTGCCAGCACCCTTTTGGCCAATGAGCAGTTCTTC; CDR3aa: CASTLLANEQFF; d_gene: .; v_gene: TRBV12-3/TRBV12-4; abundance: many; j_gene: TRBJ2-1
CDR3nt: TGTGCCATCGACGCCAGGGTTGGCGGGGAGCTGTTTTTT; CDR3aa: CAIDARVGGELFF; d_gene: .; v_gene: TRBV12-3/TRBV12-4; abundance: many; j_gene: TRBJ2-2
CDR3nt: TGTGCCAGCAGCCTCCGGGGTCCCGGTAGTGGGACCCAGTACTTC; CDR3aa: CASSLRGPGSGTQYF; d_gene: .; v_gene: TRBV11-3; abundance: many; j_gene: TRBJ2-5
CDR3nt: TGCGCCAGCAGTGCAACTAGCGGGAGTGGCGCCGGGGAGCTGTTTTTT; CDR3aa: CASSATSGSGAGELFF; d_gene: TRBD2; v_gene: TRBV10-1; abundance: .; j_gene: TRBJ2-2
CDR3nt: TGCGCCAGCCTGGACTACCCGAGCTCCTACAATGAGCAGTTCTTC; CDR3aa: CASLDYPSSYNEQFF; d_gene: .; v_gene: TRBV10-2; abundance: .; j_gene: TRBJ2-1
CDR3nt: TGCGCCAGCTCCTCCGGGGACAGGGGAGGTGAGCAGTTCTTC; CDR3aa: CASSSGDRGGEQFF; d_gene: TRBD1; v_gene: TRBV5-1; abundance: many; j_gene: TRBJ2-1
CDR3nt: TGTGCCAGCAGGCAGGGTCGGAGCAATCAGCCCCAGCATTTT; CDR3aa: CASRQGRSNQPQHF; d_gene: .; v_gene: TRBV2; abundance: many; j_gene: TRBJ1-5
CDR3nt: TGTGCCAGCAACCGGGACAGGCCCACAGATACGCAGTATTTT; CDR3aa: CASNRDRPTDTQYF; d_gene: TRBD1; v_gene: TRBV6-1; abundance: many; j_gene: TRBJ2-3
CDR3nt: TGTGCCAGCTCCCAGGGGCTAGCGGGCACCGGGGAGCTGTTTTTT; CDR3aa: CASSQGLAGTGELFF; d_gene: TRBD2; v_gene: TRBV2; abundance: many; j_gene: TRBJ2-2
CDR3nt: TGTGCCAGCAGCCAAGGCCCCGTCCTGGGGATCACCATATATTTT; CDR3aa: CASSQGPVLGITIYF; d_gene: .; v_gene: TRBV3-1; abundance: .; j_gene: TRBJ1-3
CDR3nt: TGTGCCAGCAAATACGTGTGGGGCAGTAGCTCCTACAATGAGCAGTTCTTC; CDR3aa: CASKYVWGSSSYNEQFF; d_gene: .; v_gene: TRBV7-8; abundance: many; j_gene: TRBJ2-1
CDR3nt: TGTGCCAGCATCCTACAGGGTCCCTATGGCTACACCTTC; CDR3aa: CASILQGPYGYTF; d_gene: .; v_gene: TRBV6-1; abundance: .; j_gene: TRBJ1-2
CDR3nt: TGTGCCAACAGCCGATCGGAGACCGGGGAGCTGTTTTTT; CDR3aa: CANSRSETGELFF; d_gene: .; v_gene: TRBV3-1; abundance: .; j_gene: TRBJ2-2
CDR3nt: TGTGCCAGCTCACCACCGGGACTTGAAGGGCAGTACTTC; CDR3aa: CASSPPGLEGQYF; d_gene: .; v_gene: TRBV18; abundance: many; j_gene: TRBJ2-7
CDR3nt: TGTGCCTGGAGCCAGGACCGAGTGCCGAATTCACCCCTCCACTTT; CDR3aa: CAWSQDRVPNSPLHF; d_gene: .; v_gene: TRBV30; abundance: many; j_gene: TRBJ1-6
CDR3nt: TGTGCCAGCAGTCCGCGGACAGGGCACACAGATACGCAGTATTTT; CDR3aa: CASSPRTGHTDTQYF; d_gene: TRBD1; v_gene: TRBV12-3/TRBV12-4; abundance: many; j_gene: TRBJ2-3
CDR3nt: TGTGCCAGCTCCAGGGAGGGACAGGGGCCCCAGCATTTT; CDR3aa: CASSREGQGPQHF; d_gene: TRBD1; v_gene: TRBV2; abundance: once; j_gene: TRBJ1-5
CDR3nt: TGTGCCATCAGTGATTTAAGGCAGGACCCCCACTATGACTATGGCTACACCTTC; CDR3aa: CAISDLRQDPHYDYGYTF; d_gene: .; v_gene: TRBV10-3; abundance: few; j_gene: TRBJ1-2
CDR3nt: TGTGCCAGCAGCCCCCCCCGGGACAGGGTTGTTGAAGCTTTCTTT; CDR3aa: CASSPPRDRVVEAFF; d_gene: TRBD1; v_gene: TRBV6-1; abundance: .; j_gene: TRBJ1-1
CDR3nt: TGCAGTGCTAGCCCCCGGGGAGCGGGAGAGCCAAACAATGAGCAGTTCTTC; CDR3aa: CSASPRGAGEPNNEQFF; d_gene: TRBD2; v_gene: TRBV20-1; abundance: few; j_gene: TRBJ2-1
CDR3nt: TGCGCCAGCAGCGCGGGACAGTCGAACACCGGGGAGCTGTTTTTT; CDR3aa: CASSAGQSNTGELFF; d_gene: .; v_gene: TRBV5-1; abundance: .; j_gene: TRBJ2-2
CDR3nt: TGTGCCAGCAGTGCCAGGGCGGGAGTATCGGATGAGCAGTTCTTC; CDR3aa: CASSARAGVSDEQFF; d_gene: TRBD2; v_gene: TRBV11-3; abundance: many; j_gene: TRBJ2-1
CDR3nt: TGTGCCAGCAGCAACGGGGGGTGGAGCTCCTATGGCTACACCTTC; CDR3aa: CASSNGGWSSYGYTF; d_gene: .; v_gene: TRBV6-1; abundance: many; j_gene: TRBJ1-2
CDR3nt: TGTGCCAGCAGACCCAGACAGGACTCCTATAATTCACCCCTCCACTTT; CDR3aa: CASRPRQDSYNSPLHF; d_gene: .; v_gene: TRBV6-1; abundance: many; j_gene: TRBJ1-6
CDR3nt: TGTGCCAGCAGTTTACCCCTGGACAGGGGGAATCAGCCCCAGCATTTT; CDR3aa: CASSLPLDRGNQPQHF; d_gene: TRBD1; v_gene: TRBV28; abundance: many; j_gene: TRBJ1-5
CDR3nt: TGTGCCGCAAGGGAAAGCTCCTATAATTCACCCCTCCACTTT; CDR3aa: CAARESSYNSPLHF; d_gene: .; v_gene: TRBV2; abundance: many; j_gene: TRBJ1-6
CDR3nt: TGTGCCAGCAGATTAGCGGGAGGAGTTGAAGATACGCAGTATTTT; CDR3aa: CASRLAGGVEDTQYF; d_gene: TRBD2; v_gene: TRBV28; abundance: many; j_gene: TRBJ2-3
CDR3nt: TGTGCCAGCACCTCTGGCAGGGACACTGAAGCTTTCTTT; CDR3aa: CASTSGRDTEAFF; d_gene: .; v_gene: TRBV2; abundance: .; j_gene: TRBJ1-1
CDR3nt: TGTGCCAGCAGCTCCACAGGTTCCGACTCCTACGAGCAGTACTTC; CDR3aa: CASSSTGSDSYEQYF; d_gene: .; v_gene: TRBV7-9; abundance: many; j_gene: TRBJ2-7
CDR3nt: TGTGCCAGTAGTATAGTTCAGGGAGAAGTTCAGCCCCAGCATTTT; CDR3aa: CASSIVQGEVQPQHF; d_gene: .; v_gene: TRBV19; abundance: few; j_gene: TRBJ1-5
CDR3nt: TGTGCCAGCAGCTTCCGGGGGTCGGGGCACAATGAGCAGTTCTTC; CDR3aa: CASSFRGSGHNEQFF; d_gene: .; v_gene: TRBV7-9; abundance: many; j_gene: TRBJ2-1
CDR3nt: TGTGCCACCAGTGATTTGAAGAATGAGCAGTTCTTC; CDR3aa: CATSDLKNEQFF; d_gene: .; v_gene: TRBV24-1; abundance: many; j_gene: TRBJ2-1
CDR3nt: TGTGCCAGCTCACCTCTGACGGGGGGTAGCGGGAGTGCCAACGAGCAGTACTTC; CDR3aa: CASSPLTGGSGSANEQYF; d_gene: TRBD2; v_gene: TRBV18; abundance: many; j_gene: TRBJ2-7